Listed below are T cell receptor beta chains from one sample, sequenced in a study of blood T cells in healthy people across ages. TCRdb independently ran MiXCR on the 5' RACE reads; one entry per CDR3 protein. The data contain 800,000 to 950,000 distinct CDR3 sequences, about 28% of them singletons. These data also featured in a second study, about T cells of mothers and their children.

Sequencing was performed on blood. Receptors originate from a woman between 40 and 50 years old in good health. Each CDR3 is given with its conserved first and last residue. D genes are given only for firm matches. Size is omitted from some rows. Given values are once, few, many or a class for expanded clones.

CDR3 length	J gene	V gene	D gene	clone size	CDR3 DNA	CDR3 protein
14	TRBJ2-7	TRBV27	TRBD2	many	TGTGCCAGCAGTTTAGGGAGGGATTCCTACGAGCAGTACTTC	CASSLGRDSYEQYF
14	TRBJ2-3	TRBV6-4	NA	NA	TGTGCCAGCAGCGCCGGGACGGGTGGAGATACGCAGTATTTT	CASSAGTGGDTQYF
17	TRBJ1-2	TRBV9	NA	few	TGTGCCAGCAGCGCAATCGCGACGGCAACAGGGACATATGGCTACACCTTC	CASSAIATATGTYGYTF
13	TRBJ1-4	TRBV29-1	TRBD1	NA	TGCAGCGTTACCGGACAGGGTGGCGAAAAACTGTTTTTT	CSVTGQGGEKLFF
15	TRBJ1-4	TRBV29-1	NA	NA	TGCAGCGTTGAAGCACCCGGGGCAGGGAATGAAAAACTGTTTTTT	CSVEAPGAGNEKLFF
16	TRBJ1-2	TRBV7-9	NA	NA	TGTGCCAGCAGCCCCCCTCAACTGCTTACCCCTTATGGCTACACCTTC	CASSPPQLLTPYGYTF
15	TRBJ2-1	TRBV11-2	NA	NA	TGTGCCAGCAGCCCAGCCCTGGGTCAGAGCAATGAGCAGTTCTTC	CASSPALGQSNEQFF
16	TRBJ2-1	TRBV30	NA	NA	TGTGCCTGGAGGCGCGCGGGGCTGAAACCAACCGGTGAGCAGTTCTTC	CAWRRAGLKPTGEQFF
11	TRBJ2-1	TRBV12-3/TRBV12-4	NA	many	TGTGCCAGCCAGGGGGAGGATGAGCAGTTCTTC	CASQGEDEQFF
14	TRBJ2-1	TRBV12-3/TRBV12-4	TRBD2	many	TGTGCCAGCAGCGGACTAGCGGTATACAATGAGCAGTTCTTC	CASSGLAVYNEQFF
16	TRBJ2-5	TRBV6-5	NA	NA	TGTGCCAGATATCTCACTCGGGCAGCCCCACGAGAGACCCAGTACTTC	CARYLTRAAPRETQYF
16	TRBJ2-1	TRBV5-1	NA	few	TGCGCCAGCAGGGGAGGGGGGAGCTTTTCTGTCAATGAGCAGTTCTTC	CASRGGGSFSVNEQFF
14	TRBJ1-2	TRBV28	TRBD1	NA	TGTGCCAGCAGTTTGATTGCGGACAGGGCTGGCTACACCTTC	CASSLIADRAGYTF
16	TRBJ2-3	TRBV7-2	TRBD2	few	TGTGCCAGCAGCTTAGCTTGGACTAGCGGGGGAGGTACGCAGTATTTT	CASSLAWTSGGGTQYF
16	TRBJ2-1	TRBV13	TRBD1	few	TGTGCCAGCAGTCCTTCAGGGGGCAGGTCCTACAATGAGCAGTTCTTC	CASSPSGGRSYNEQFF
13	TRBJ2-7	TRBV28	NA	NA	TGTGCCAGCAGACTGAACAGGGTCCACGAGCAGTACTTC	CASRLNRVHEQYF
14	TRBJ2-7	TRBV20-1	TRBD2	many	TGCAGTGCTAGCCCTGCAGCGGGGAATAACGAGCAGTACTTC	CSASPAAGNNEQYF
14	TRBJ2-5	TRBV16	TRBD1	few	TGTGCCAGCAGCCAATCGACAGGGTGGGAGACCCAGTACTTC	CASSQSTGWETQYF
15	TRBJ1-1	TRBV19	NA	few	TGTGCCAGTAGTCCTCTGACACAGATGAACACTGAAGCTTTCTTT	CASSPLTQMNTEAFF
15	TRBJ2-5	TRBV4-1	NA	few	TGCGCCAGCAGCCAAGAGTTGGGGGGGCTGAAGACCCAGTACTTC	CASSQELGGLKTQYF
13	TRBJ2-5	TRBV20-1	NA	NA	TGCAGTGCTACCGACTCCCCAGAGGAGACCCAGTACTTC	CSATDSPEETQYF
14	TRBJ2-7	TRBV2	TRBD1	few	TGTGCCAGCCTCCGGGACAGCGGAATCTACGAGCAGTACTTC	CASLRDSGIYEQYF
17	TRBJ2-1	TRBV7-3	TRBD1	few	TGTGCCAGCAGCTTAAGGGGCGGACAGGGGGATCGCGATGAACAGTTCTTC	CASSLRGGQGDRDEQFF
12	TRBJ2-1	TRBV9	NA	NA	TGTGCCAGCAGCGTTTTTTATAATGAGCAGTTCTTC	CASSVFYNEQFF
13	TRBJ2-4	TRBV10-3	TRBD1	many	TGTGCCATCAGTGGGAGACAGGGTGACATTCAGTACTTC	CAISGRQGDIQYF
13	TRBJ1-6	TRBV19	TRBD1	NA	TGTGCCAGTAGTGGTTCGAGGGGGCTATCCCTCCACTTT	CASSGSRGLSLHF
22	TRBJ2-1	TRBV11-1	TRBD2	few	TGTGCCAGCAGCTCTACCGCGAAACTAGCGGGGCCTAACCCTTACTCCTACAATGAGCAGTTCTTC	CASSSTAKLAGPNPYSYNEQFF
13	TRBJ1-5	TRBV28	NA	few	TGTGCCAGCAGTTTGGACTTTAATCAGCCCCAGCATTTT	CASSLDFNQPQHF
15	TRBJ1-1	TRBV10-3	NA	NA	TGTGCCATCAGTGAGTCGGTAGGGGTGAACACTGAAGCTTTCTTT	CAISESVGVNTEAFF
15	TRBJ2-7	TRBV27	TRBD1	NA	TGTGCCAGCAGTTTAACTGGACAGGGACTGTACGAGCAGTACTTC	CASSLTGQGLYEQYF
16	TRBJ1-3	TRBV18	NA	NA	TGTGCCAGCTCACCACGGCCAGAGGACTCTGGAAACACCATATATTTT	CASSPRPEDSGNTIYF